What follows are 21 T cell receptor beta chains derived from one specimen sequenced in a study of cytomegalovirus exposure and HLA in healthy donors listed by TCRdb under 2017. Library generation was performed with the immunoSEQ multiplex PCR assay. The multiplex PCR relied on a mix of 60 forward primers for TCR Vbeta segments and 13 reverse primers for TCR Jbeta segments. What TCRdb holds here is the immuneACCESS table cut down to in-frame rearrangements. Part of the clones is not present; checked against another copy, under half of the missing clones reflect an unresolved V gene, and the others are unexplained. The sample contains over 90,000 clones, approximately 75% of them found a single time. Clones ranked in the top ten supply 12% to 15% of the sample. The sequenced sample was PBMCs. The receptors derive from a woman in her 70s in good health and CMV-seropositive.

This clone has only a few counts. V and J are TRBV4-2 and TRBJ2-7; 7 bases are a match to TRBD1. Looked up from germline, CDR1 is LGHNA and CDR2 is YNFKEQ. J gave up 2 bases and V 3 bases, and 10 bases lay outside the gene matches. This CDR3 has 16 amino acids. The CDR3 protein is CASSQDRRLGAYEQYF. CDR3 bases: TGTGCCAGCAGCCAGGACAGGAGGCTCGGAGCCTACGAGCAGTACTTC.

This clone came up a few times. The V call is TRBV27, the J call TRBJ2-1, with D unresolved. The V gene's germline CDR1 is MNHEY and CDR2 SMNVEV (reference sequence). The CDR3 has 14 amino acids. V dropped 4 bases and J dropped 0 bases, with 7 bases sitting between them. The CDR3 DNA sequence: TGTGCCAGCAGTTCAGGTTACTCCTACAATGAGCAGTTCTTC. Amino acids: CASSSGYSYNEQFF.

CDR3: CASSLGRDRAAYEQYF. CDR3 bases: TGTGCCAGCAGCTTGGGGAGGGACAGGGCCGCCTACGAGCAGTACTTC. This chain links TRBV5-4 with TRBJ2-7; 9 bases are a match to TRBD1. The CDR3 has 16 residues. Per germline, CDR1 SGHNT and CDR2 YYREEE (reference sequence). V dropped 0 bases and J dropped 2; count of bases not matched to a gene: 6.

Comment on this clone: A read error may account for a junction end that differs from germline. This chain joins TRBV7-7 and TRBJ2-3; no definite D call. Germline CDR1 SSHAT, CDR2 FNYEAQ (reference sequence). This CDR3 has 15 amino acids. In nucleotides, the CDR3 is TGTGCTAGCAGCTTAGATGGCTCCGGCACAGATACGCAGTATTTT. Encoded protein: CASSLDGSGTDTQYF.

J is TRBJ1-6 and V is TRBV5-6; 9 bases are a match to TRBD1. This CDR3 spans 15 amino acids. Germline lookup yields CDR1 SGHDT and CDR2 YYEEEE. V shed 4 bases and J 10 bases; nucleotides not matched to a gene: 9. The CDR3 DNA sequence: TGTGCCAGCAGCCCACGGGACAGGGAATACTCACCCCTCCACTTT. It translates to CASSPRDREYSPLHF. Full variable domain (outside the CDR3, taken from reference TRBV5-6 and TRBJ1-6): DAGVTQSPTHLIKTRGQQVTLRCSPKSGHDTVSWYQQALGQGPQFIFQYYEEEERQRGNFPDRFSGHQFPNYSSELNVNALLLGDSALYLCASSPRDREYSPLHFGNGTRLTVT.

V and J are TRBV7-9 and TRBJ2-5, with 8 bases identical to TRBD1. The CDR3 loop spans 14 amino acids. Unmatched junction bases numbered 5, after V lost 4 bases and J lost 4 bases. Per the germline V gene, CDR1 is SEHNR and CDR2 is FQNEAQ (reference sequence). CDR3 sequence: CASSSTGAGETQYF. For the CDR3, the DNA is TGTGCCAGCAGCTCGACAGGGGCTGGAGAGACCCAGTACTTC. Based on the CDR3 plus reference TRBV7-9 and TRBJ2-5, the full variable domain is DTGVSQNPRHKITKRGQNVTFRCDPISEHNRLYWYRQTLGQGPEFLTYFQNEAQLEKSRLLSDRFSAERPKGSFSTLEIQRTEQGDSAMYLCASSSTGAGETQYFGPGTRLLVL.

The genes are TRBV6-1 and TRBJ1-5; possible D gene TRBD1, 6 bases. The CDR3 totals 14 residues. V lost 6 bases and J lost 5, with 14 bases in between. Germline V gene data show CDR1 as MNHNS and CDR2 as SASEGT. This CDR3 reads CASSYRDTDQPQHF. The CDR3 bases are TGTGCCAGCAGCTACCGGGACACCGATCAGCCCCAGCATTTT.

The CDR3 loop reads CASSEPPGTGLTGELFF. The CDR3 DNA follows: TGTGCCAGCAGTGAACCCCCGGGGACAGGACTAACCGGGGAGCTGTTTTTT. This chain links TRBV6-1 with TRBJ2-2; 8 bases are shared with TRBD1. J lost 5 bases, V lost 2 bases, and 10 bases had no gene match. The germline gives CDR1 MNHNS, CDR2 SASEGT. This CDR3 has 17 residues.

The DNA of the CDR3 is TGCGCCAGCAGCCCCCGGGCTAGCGGGATAACAGATACGCAGTATTTT. Protein sequence: CASSPRASGITDTQYF. This chain links TRBV4-1 with TRBJ2-3, with 9 nucleotides matching TRBD2. The length of the CDR3 is 16 residues. Germline V CDR1 and CDR2: MGHRA, YSYEKL. V trimming: 4 bases; J trimming: 3 bases; junction bases outside the gene matches: 8.

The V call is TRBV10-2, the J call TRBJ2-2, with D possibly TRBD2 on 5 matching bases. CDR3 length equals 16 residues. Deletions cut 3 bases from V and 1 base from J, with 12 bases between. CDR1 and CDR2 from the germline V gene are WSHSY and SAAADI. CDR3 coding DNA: TGCGCCAGCAGTGATGGCCTGAGGGAGAACACCGGGGAGCTGTTTTTT. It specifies CASSDGLRENTGELFF.

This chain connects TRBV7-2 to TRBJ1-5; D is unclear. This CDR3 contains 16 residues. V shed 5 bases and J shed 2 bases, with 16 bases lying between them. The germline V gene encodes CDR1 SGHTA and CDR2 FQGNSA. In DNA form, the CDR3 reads TGTGCCAGCAGCCCCATGGTGGCAGGTGGCAATCAGCCCCAGCATTTT. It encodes CASSPMVAGGNQPQHF.

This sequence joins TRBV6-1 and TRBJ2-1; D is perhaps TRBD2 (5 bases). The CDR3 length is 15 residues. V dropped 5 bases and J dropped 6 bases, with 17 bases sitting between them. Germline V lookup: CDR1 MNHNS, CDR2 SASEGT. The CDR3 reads CASSPFSIGGNEQFF. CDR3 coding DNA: TGTGCCAGCAGTCCCTTCTCGATCGGAGGCAATGAGCAGTTCTTC.

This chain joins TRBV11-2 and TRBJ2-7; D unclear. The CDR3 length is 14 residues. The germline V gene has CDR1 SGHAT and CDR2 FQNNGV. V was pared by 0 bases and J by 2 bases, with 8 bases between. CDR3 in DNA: TGTGCCAGCAGCTTAGACCATACAACCTACGAGCAGTACTTC. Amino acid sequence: CASSLDHTTYEQYF.

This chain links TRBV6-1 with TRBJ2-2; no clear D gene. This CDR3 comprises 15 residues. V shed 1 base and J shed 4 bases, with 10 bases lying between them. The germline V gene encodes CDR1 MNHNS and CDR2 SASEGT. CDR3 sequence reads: CASSEVAGFTGELFF. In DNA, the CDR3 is TGTGCCAGCAGTGAAGTGGCCGGGTTCACCGGGGAGCTGTTTTTT.

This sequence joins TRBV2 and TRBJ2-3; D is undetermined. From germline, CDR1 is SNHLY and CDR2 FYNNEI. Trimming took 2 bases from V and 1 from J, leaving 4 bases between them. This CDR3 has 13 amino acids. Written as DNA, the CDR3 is TGTGCCAGCAGTGAACTCCGCACAGATACGCAGTATTTT. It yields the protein CASSELRTDTQYF. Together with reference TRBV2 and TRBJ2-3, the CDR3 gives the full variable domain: EPEVTQTPSHQVTQMGQEVILRCVPISNHLYFYWYRQILGQKVEFLVSFYNNEISEKSEIFDDQFSVERPDGSNFTLKIRSTKLEDSAMYFCASSELRTDTQYFGPGTRLTVL.

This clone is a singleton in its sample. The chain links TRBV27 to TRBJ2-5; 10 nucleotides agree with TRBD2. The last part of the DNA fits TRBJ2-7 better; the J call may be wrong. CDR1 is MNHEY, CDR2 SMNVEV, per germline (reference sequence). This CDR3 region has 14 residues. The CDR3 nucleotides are TGTGCCAGCGCCGGACTAGCGGTTGCCTACGAGCAGTACTTC. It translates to CASAGLAVAYEQYF.

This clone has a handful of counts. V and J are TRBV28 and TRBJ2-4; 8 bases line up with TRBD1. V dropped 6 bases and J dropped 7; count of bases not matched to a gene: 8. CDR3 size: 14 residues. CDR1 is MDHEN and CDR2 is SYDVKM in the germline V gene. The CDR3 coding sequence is TGTGCCAGCAGGATAGGACAGGGCGCGAACATTCAGTACTTC. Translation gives CASRIGQGANIQYF.

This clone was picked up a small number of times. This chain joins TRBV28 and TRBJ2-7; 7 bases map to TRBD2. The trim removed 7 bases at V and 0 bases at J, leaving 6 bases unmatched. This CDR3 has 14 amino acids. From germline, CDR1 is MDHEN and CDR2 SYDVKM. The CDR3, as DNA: TGTGCCAGCACCGAAGCGGGGAGCTCCTACGAGCAGTACTTC. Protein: CASTEAGSSYEQYF.

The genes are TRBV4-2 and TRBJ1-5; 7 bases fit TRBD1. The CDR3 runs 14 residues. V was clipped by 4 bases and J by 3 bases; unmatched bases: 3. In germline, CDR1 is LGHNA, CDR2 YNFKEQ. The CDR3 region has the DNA TGTGCCAGCAGCCCGGGACAGTCCAATCAGCCCCAGCATTTT. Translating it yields CASSPGQSNQPQHF.

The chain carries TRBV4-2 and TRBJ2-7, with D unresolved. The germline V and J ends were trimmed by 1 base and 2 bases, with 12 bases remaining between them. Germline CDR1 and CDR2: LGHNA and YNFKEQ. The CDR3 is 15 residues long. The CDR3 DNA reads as TGTGCCAGCAGCCAAGTTAGTCTAGGAACCTACGAGCAGTACTTC. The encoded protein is CASSQVSLGTYEQYF.

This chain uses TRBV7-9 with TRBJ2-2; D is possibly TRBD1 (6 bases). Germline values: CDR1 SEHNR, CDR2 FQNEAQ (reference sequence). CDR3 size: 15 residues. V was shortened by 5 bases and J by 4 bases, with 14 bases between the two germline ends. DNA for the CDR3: TGTGCCAGCAGCCAAGGACAGTCCAGCACCGGGGAGCTGTTTTTT. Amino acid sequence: CASSQGQSSTGELFF.